Shown below are 13 T cell receptor beta chains from a single sample sequenced in a study of cytomegalovirus exposure and HLA in healthy donors. The PCR used 60 Vbeta and 13 Jbeta primers. Here immunoSEQ multiplex PCR was the method, and the copy in TCRdb shows in-frame clones only, minus some. This table lists around 64,000 clones. The sequencing sample was made of PBMCs. The receptors were gathered from a female donor in good health and CMV-seropositive.

This sequence joins TRBV10-3 and TRBJ2-7, with 8 bases fitting TRBD1. V lost 4 bases and J lost 5; bases outside the gene matches: 7. CDR3 length: 14 residues. Germline CDR1 reads ENHRY; CDR2 reads SYGVKD. CDR3 bases: TGTGCCATCAGTGCAGGGGGCGTCGTGAACGAGCAGTACTTC. Translation gives CAISAGGVVNEQYF.

The genes are TRBV28 and TRBJ1-4, with D unresolved. This CDR3 spans 11 amino acids. V lost 6 bases and J lost 4, with 3 bases in between. CDR1 and CDR2 (germline): MDHEN, SYDVKM. Written as DNA, the CDR3 is TGTGCCAGCAGCCTTAATGAAAAACTGTTTTTT. This encodes CASSLNEKLFF.

This chain uses TRBV4-3 with TRBJ2-7, with TRBD1 matching over 10 bases. CDR3 length: 14 amino acids. Losses at the gene ends were 3 bases for V and 5 bases for J; bases not matched to a gene: 4. Germline CDR1 LGHNA, CDR2 YSLEER. CDR3 sequence (DNA): TGCGCCAGCAGCCAGACGACAGGGGGCCACGAGCAGTACTTC. It is translated as CASSQTTGGHEQYF.

This sequence joins TRBV7-8 and TRBJ1-2; D gene unclear. Per germline, CDR1 SGHVS and CDR2 FQNEAQ. With 4 bases removed from V and 12 bases from J, the gap between germline ends came to 18 bases. This CDR3 region has 13 residues. CDR3 in amino acids: CASSSRGRAGDTF. Written as DNA, the CDR3 is TGTGCCAGCAGCTCCCGCGGGAGGGCCGGAGACACCTTC.

J is TRBJ1-5 and V is TRBV6-5; 8 nucleotides agree with TRBD1. Germline CDR1 MNHEY, CDR2 SVGAGI. V was clipped by 0 bases and J by 6 bases; unmatched bases: 7. The CDR3 is 16 residues long. DNA for the CDR3: TGTGCCAGCAGTTACTCGGCACAGGGGGGAAGTCAGCCCCAGCATTTT. Translating gives CASSYSAQGGSQPQHF.

The chain couples TRBV29-1 to TRBJ1-1; 8 nucleotides line up with TRBD1. The CDR3 is 14 residues long. Germline CDR1 reads SQVTM; CDR2 reads ANQGSEA. V lost 3 bases to trimming and J lost 5 bases; unmatched junction nucleotides: 8. CDR3 protein: CSVEDTGGVTEAFF. The CDR3, as DNA: TGCAGCGTTGAGGATACAGGGGGAGTGACTGAAGCTTTCTTT.

The V gene is TRBV29-1, the J gene TRBJ1-1, with 8 bases lining up with TRBD1. Trimming took 0 bases from V and 4 from J; bases not matched to a gene: 10. The CDR3 consists of 16 residues. Germline CDR1 is SQVTM and CDR2 is ANQGSEA. The CDR3 protein is CSVEEVDREYRTEAFF. CDR3 DNA sequence: TGCAGCGTTGAAGAAGTGGACAGGGAATATCGCACTGAAGCTTTCTTT.

The chain employs TRBV7-2 and TRBJ2-7; D is possibly TRBD1 (5 bases). V lost 5 bases and J lost 5, with 7 bases in between. Germline lookup yields CDR1 SGHTA and CDR2 FQGNSA. The CDR3 length is 11 residues. The DNA for the CDR3 is TGTGCCAGCAGCGTCAGGGACGAGCAGTACTTC. Translation: CASSVRDEQYF. The full variable domain, its missing parts supplied by reference TRBV7-2 and TRBJ2-7, is GAGVSQSPSNKVTEKGKDVELRCDPISGHTALYWYRQSLGQGLEFLIYFQGNSAPDKSGLPSDRFSAERTGGSVSTLTIQRTQQEDSAVYLCASSVRDEQYFGPGTRLTVT.

The chain combines TRBV28 with TRBJ2-7; D is possibly TRBD2 (6 bases). V lost 2 bases to trimming and J lost 1 base, with 6 bases between them. Germline-derived CDR1 and CDR2 are MDHEN and SYDVKM. This CDR3 has 13 amino acids. DNA of the CDR3: TGTGCCAGCAGTTTAGGGACTTCCTACGAGCAGTACTTC. Protein sequence: CASSLGTSYEQYF.

The chain recombines TRBV10-3 with TRBJ2-7; TRBD1 is a possible D gene (5 bases). The CDR3 sequence is 16 residues long. Trimming cost V 0 bases and J 1 base, with 13 bases left between them. CDR1 and CDR2 from the germline V gene are ENHRY and SYGVKD. CDR3 loop: CAISESGAGTSYEQYF. In nucleotides, the CDR3 is TGTGCCATCAGTGAGTCTGGGGCAGGAACATCCTACGAGCAGTACTTC.

The chain uses TRBV11-3 and TRBJ2-7; perhaps TRBD2 as D (6 bases). CDR1 is SGHNT and CDR2 is YENEEA in the germline V gene. V was pared by 0 bases and J by 4 bases, with 7 bases between. This CDR3 contains 13 residues. CDR3 sequence reads: CASSLERGYEQYF. The CDR3 DNA is TGTGCCAGCAGCTTAGAGCGGGGTTACGAGCAGTACTTC.

The chain has TRBV7-3 and TRBJ2-5; 8 bases are shared with TRBD2. The CDR3 sequence is 15 residues long. The V gene end was trimmed by 1 base and the J gene end by 5 bases; junction bases not matched to a gene: 6. Germline V gene lookup returns CDR1 SGHTA and CDR2 FQGTGA. CDR3 nucleotides: TGTGCCAGCAGCTTAATCGGGGGGGCGGGGGAGACCCAGTACTTC. Translating it yields CASSLIGGAGETQYF. Using reference TRBV7-3 and TRBJ2-5 for the parts outside the CDR3, the full variable domain is GAGVSQTPSNKVTEKGKYVELRCDPISGHTALYWYRQSLGQGPEFLIYFQGTGAADDSGLPNDRFFAVRPEGSVSTLKIQRTERGDSAVYLCASSLIGGAGETQYFGPGTRLLVL.

The chain links TRBV15 to TRBJ2-5, with a tentative D call TRBD1 (6 bases). Germline CDR1 reads LNHNV; CDR2 reads YYDKDF (reference sequence). V was cut by 2 bases and J by 1 base, with 11 bases left in between. This CDR3 is 15 amino acids long. The CDR3 nucleotides read TGTGCCACCAGCAGAACGCGACAGGTCCAAGAGACCCAGTACTTC. It translates to CATSRTRQVQETQYF.